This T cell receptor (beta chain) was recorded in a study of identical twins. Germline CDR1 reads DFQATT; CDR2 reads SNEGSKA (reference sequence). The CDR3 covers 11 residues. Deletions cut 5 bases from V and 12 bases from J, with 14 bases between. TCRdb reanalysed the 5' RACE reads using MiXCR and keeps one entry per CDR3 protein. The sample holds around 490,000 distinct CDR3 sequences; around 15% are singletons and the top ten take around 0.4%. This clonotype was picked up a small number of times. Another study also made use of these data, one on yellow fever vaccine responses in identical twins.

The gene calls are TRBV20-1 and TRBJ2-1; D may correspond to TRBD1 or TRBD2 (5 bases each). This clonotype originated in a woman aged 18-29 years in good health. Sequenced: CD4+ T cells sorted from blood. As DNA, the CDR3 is TGCAGTGCTCCCGGGGCCTTGGGGCAGTTCTTC. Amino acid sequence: CSAPGALGQFF.